These T cell receptor delta chains were read from a single sample in a study of gamma-delta chains in newborns, infants, children. TCRdb made new clone calls on the reads using CATT. This table holds 1,500 to 2,000 delta-chain clones, approximately 42% found once. The source material was blood. Source of these receptors: a child who had a fever. The CDR3 runs from the conserved cysteine through the conserved F or W. The D gene is left open where the match is weak. The listing skips clone size in some rows; elsewhere it reads once, few, many or a size class.

CDR3nt	CDR3aa	abundance	j_gene	d_gene	v_gene
TGTGCCTGTGACACCCTGGGGGAGTACACCGATAAACTCATCTTC	CACDTLGEYTDKLIF	.	TRDJ1	TRDD3	TRDV2
TGTGCTCTTGGGGAAGGTATGGGGATACGAAGGGTCGTTCGTAAACTCATCTTT	CALGEGMGIRRVVRKLIF	.	TRDJ1	TRDD3	TRDV1
TGTGCCTGTGACACCTTACTGGGGGAACCTATCTACACCGATAAACTCATCTTT	CACDTLLGEPIYTDKLIF	few	TRDJ1	TRDD3	TRDV2
TGTGCCTGTGACGGGCTACTGGGGGATACGCTAAAGACCGATAAACTCATCTTT	CACDGLLGDTLKTDKLIF	.	TRDJ1	TRDD3	TRDV2
TGTGCCTGTGACACCGTGGGAGGTGGGGGATACGACGATAAACTCATCTTT	CACDTVGGGGYDDKLIF	few	TRDJ1	TRDD3	TRDV2
TGTGCCTGTGACGTACTGGGGGATATGGATAAACTCATCTTT	CACDVLGDMDKLIF	few	TRDJ1	TRDD3	TRDV2
TGTGCCTGTGACACTCTGGGGATGGCCGATAAACTCATCTTT	CACDTLGMADKLIF	large	TRDJ1	.	TRDV2
TGTGCCTGTGACTTACTGGGGGATAAGGTCGATAAACTCATCTTT	CACDLLGDKVDKLIF	few	TRDJ1	TRDD3	TRDV2
TGTGCCTGTGACACCGTTACTGGGGGATACGCGAGCGCCGATAAACTCATCTTT	CACDTVTGGYASADKLIF	.	TRDJ1	TRDD3	TRDV2
TGTGCCTGTGACACTTGGGGGGACACCGATAAACTCATCTTT	CACDTWGDTDKLIF	.	TRDJ1	.	TRDV2
TGTGCCTGTGACACCGTAGGCCTGGGGCATTACACCGATAAACTCATCTTT	CACDTVGLGHYTDKLIF	.	TRDJ1	.	TRDV2
TGTGCCTGTGACACCCTAGGCGTGGCTGGGGGATACTCCAGGCCCAACACCGATAAACTCATCTTT	CACDTLGVAGGYSRPNTDKLIF	hyperexpanded	TRDJ1	TRDD3	TRDV2
TGTGCCTGTGACCCCGTACTGGGGGATACGCACAGTGCTGCGGGTCCCAATATCTCAGACGCCGATAAACTCATCTTT	CACDPVLGDTHSAAGPNISDADKLIF	.	TRDJ1	TRDD3	TRDV2
TGTGCCTGTGACACCCTGGGGGATACCGATAAACTCACCTTT	CACDTLGDTDKLTF	.	TRDJ1	TRDD3	TRDV2
TGTGCTCTTGGGGAACGCTTCCTATTAGCCGCCGGGGGCTGGGGGATATACAGAAAGTACACCGATAAACTCATCTTT	CALGERFLLAAGGWGIYRKYTDKLIF	few	TRDJ1	TRDD3	TRDV1
TGTGCCTGTGACCCACTAGTACTGGGGGATACGCGGGGGACCGATAAACTCATCTTT	CACDPLVLGDTRGTDKLIF	few	TRDJ1	TRDD3	TRDV2
TGTGCCTGTGACAGACTGGGGCCGTACACCGATAAACTCATCTTT	CACDRLGPYTDKLIF	.	TRDJ1	TRDD3	TRDV2
TGTGCCTGTGACCCCGTGGGGGCTTCGTACACCGATAAACTCATCTTT	CACDPVGASYTDKLIF	few	TRDJ1	.	TRDV2
TGTGCCTGTGACTCTTTACTGGGGGCCTCCGATAAACTCATCTTT	CACDSLLGASDKLIF	few	TRDJ1	TRDD3	TRDV2
TGTGCCTGTGACATGCTACTGGGGGAATACACCGATGAACTCATCTTT	CACDMLLGEYTDELIF	.	TRDJ1	TRDD3	TRDV2
TGTGCCTGTGACCCGATTCCATTTGGGGCCGGAAAACTCATCTTT	CACDPIPFGAGKLIF	few	TRDJ1	.	TRDV2
TGTGCCTGTGACGAGTGGGGGTCAGACACCGATAAACTCACCTTT	CACDEWGSDTDKLTF	few	TRDJ1	.	TRDV2
TGTGCCTGTGACACGGTGGGGCCACGCGAACATTTGACAGCACAACTCTTCTTT	CACDTVGPREHLTAQLFF	few	TRDJ2	.	TRDV2
TGTGCCTGTGAGGATCTACGACCTCTCTACACCGATAAACTCATCTTT	CACEDLRPLYTDKLIF	large	TRDJ1	.	TRDV2
TGTGCCTGTGACACCGTAAGGGATCGCCTGTTCCTCGATAAACTCATCTTT	CACDTVRDRLFLDKLIF	.	TRDJ1	.	TRDV2
TGTGCCTGTGACACGTTGGGGGATACCTGGGACACCCGACAGATGTTTTTC	CACDTLGDTWDTRQMFF	.	TRDJ3	TRDD3	TRDV2
TGTGCCTGTGACACCGTAAGGGGGATACGGTTTACCGATAAACTCATCTTT	CACDTVRGIRFTDKLIF	large	TRDJ1	TRDD3	TRDV2
TGTGCCTGTGACCCCCTGGGGGATATAAGTTGGGCACAACTCTTCTTT	CACDPLGDISWAQLFF	.	TRDJ2	TRDD3	TRDV2
TGTGCCTGTGACACAATAACCTGGGGGATACAAGACGATAAACTCATCTTT	CACDTITWGIQDDKLIF	few	TRDJ1	TRDD3	TRDV2
TGTGCCTGTGACCCCTTGCAAACCGATAAACTCATCTTT	CACDPLQTDKLIF	large	TRDJ1	.	TRDV2
TGTGCCTGTGACACCCTCCTGGGGTATGGGTCGAATACCGATAAACTCATCTTT	CACDTLLGYGSNTDKLIF	.	TRDJ1	.	TRDV2
TGTGCCTGTGACACATTGGGGGAGAATACAGACACCGATAAACTCATCTTT	CACDTLGENTDTDKLIF	.	TRDJ1	TRDD3	TRDV2
TGTGCCTGTGACACCGGGTTCGGGGGACACGCGGCCGATAAACTCATCTTT	CACDTGFGGHAADKLIF	.	TRDJ1	.	TRDV2
TGTGCCTGCGACTCGGTTGTACTGGGGGACCCGACCGATAAACTCATCTTT	CACDSVVLGDPTDKLIF	.	TRDJ1	TRDD3	TRDV2
TGTGCCTGTGACACGCTGGGGACTAACACCGATAAACTCATCTTT	CACDTLGTNTDKLIF	few	TRDJ1	.	TRDV2
TGTGCCTGTGACACCTTGCATCCCTTAAGCTCCCGGGACACCCGACAGATGTTTTTC	CACDTLHPLSSRDTRQMFF	.	TRDJ3	.	TRDV2
TGTGCCTGTGACACGGTGAGTGCCCGGGATAGAGTGAGCACCGATAAACTCATCTTT	CACDTVSARDRVSTDKLIF	.	TRDJ1	.	TRDV2
TGTGCCTGTGACAGTACTGGGGGATACTGGGACACCCGACAGATGTTTTTC	CACDSTGGYWDTRQMFF	few	TRDJ3	TRDD3	TRDV2
TGTGCCTGTGACATGTTACTGGGGGAATACACCGATAAACTCATCTTT	CACDMLLGEYTDKLIF	.	TRDJ1	TRDD3	TRDV2
TGTGCCTGTGGCCCCTTGGACACCGATAAACTCATCTTT	CACGPLDTDKLIF	.	TRDJ1	.	TRDV2
TGTGCCTGTGACACCGTGGGCGGGGGGGATACCGATAAACTCATCTTT	CACDTVGGGDTDKLIF	few	TRDJ1	TRDD3	TRDV2
TGTGCCTGTGACGAGATACCCGACGATAAACTCATCTTT	CACDEIPDDKLIF	few	TRDJ1	.	TRDV2